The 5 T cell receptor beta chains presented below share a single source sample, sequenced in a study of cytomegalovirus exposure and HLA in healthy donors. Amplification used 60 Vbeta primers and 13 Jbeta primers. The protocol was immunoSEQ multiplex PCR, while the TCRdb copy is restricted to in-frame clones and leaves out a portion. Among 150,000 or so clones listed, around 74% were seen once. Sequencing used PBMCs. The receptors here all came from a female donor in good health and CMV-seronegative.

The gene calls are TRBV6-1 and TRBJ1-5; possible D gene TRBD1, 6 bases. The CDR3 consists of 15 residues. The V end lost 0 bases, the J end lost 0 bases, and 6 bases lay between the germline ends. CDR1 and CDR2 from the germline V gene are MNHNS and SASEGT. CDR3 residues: CASSEAGGSNQPQHF. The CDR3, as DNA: TGTGCCAGCAGTGAAGCAGGGGGTAGCAATCAGCCCCAGCATTTT.

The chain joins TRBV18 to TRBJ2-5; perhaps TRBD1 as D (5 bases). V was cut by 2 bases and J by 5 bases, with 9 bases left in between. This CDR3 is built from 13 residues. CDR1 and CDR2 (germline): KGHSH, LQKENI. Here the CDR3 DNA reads TGTGCCAGCTCACCATCTGGGGCGGAGACCCAGTACTTC. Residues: CASSPSGAETQYF.

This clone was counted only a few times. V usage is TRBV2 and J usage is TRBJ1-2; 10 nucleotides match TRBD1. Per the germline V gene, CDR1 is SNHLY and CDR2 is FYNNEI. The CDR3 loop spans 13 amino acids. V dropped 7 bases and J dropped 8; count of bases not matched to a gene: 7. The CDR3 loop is CASIWDRGDGYTF. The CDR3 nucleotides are TGTGCCAGCATCTGGGACAGGGGTGACGGCTACACCTTC.

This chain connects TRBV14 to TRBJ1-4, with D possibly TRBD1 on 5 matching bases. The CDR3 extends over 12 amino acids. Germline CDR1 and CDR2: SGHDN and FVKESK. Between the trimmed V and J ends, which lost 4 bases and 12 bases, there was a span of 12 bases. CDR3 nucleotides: TGTGCCAGCAGCCCCGTGCGGGGGGAACTGTTTTTT. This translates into CASSPVRGELFF.

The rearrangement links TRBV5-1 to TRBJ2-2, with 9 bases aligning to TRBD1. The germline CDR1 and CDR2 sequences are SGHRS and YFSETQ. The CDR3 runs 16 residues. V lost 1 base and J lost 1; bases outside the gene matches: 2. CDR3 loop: CASSLLGQGNTGELFF. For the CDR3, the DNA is TGCGCCAGCAGCTTGTTGGGACAGGGGAACACCGGGGAGCTGTTTTTT.